Listed below are T cell receptor beta chains from one sample, sequenced in a study of cytomegalovirus exposure and HLA in healthy donors. Repertoires were generated with immunoSEQ multiplex PCR, while TCRdb's copy carries only in-frame clones and drops some. The table shows 150,000 to 200,000 clones, with 70% to 90% occurring only once. The sequenced material came from PBMCs. The source is a woman aged 18-29 years in good health and CMV-seronegative. Both conserved end residues are part of each CDR3. Each record gives: D gene, V gene, J gene, clone size, CDR3 length, CDR3 protein, CDR3 DNA. A D gene is named only where the DNA matches it firmly. Some rows have no size entry. The others give once, few or many, or a class for an expanded clone.

d_gene: TRBD2; v_gene: TRBV29-1; j_gene: TRBJ2-7; abundance: .; len: 12; CDR3aa: CSAAGTSREQYF; CDR3nt: TGCAGCGCCGCCGGGACTAGTCGCGAGCAGTACTTC
d_gene: TRBD2; v_gene: TRBV5-5; j_gene: TRBJ2-3; abundance: .; len: 18; CDR3aa: CASSLMPPGLRDTDTQYF; CDR3nt: TGTGCCAGCAGCTTGATGCCTCCGGGACTACGGGACACAGATACGCAGTATTTT
d_gene: .; v_gene: TRBV7-9; j_gene: TRBJ1-3; abundance: few; len: 15; CDR3aa: CASSPGDSGGNTIYF; CDR3nt: TGTGCCAGCAGCCCCGGGGACTCCGGTGGAAACACCATATATTTT
d_gene: TRBD2; v_gene: TRBV19; j_gene: TRBJ2-3; abundance: .; len: 15; CDR3aa: CASSSASGSPDTQYF; CDR3nt: TGTGCCAGTAGTTCGGCTAGCGGGAGCCCAGATACGCAGTATTTT
d_gene: TRBD2; v_gene: TRBV27; j_gene: TRBJ2-1; abundance: few; len: 15; CDR3aa: CASSQRGRAPDEQFF; CDR3nt: TGTGCCAGCAGCCAGAGAGGGAGGGCCCCGGATGAGCAGTTCTTC
d_gene: TRBD1; v_gene: TRBV6-5; j_gene: TRBJ1-5; abundance: .; len: 14; CDR3aa: CASRSGQGDQPQHF; CDR3nt: TGTGCCAGCAGATCCGGGCAGGGGGATCAGCCCCAGCATTTT
d_gene: TRBD1; v_gene: TRBV5-4; j_gene: TRBJ1-4; abundance: .; len: 15; CDR3aa: CASSPRTGGNEKLFF; CDR3nt: TGTGCCAGCAGCCCGCGGACAGGGGGGAATGAAAAACTGTTTTTT
d_gene: .; v_gene: TRBV7-8; j_gene: TRBJ2-1; abundance: .; len: 14; CDR3aa: CASSPGSTGNEQFF; CDR3nt: TGTGCCAGCAGCCCCGGGAGTACGGGCAATGAGCAGTTCTTC
d_gene: .; v_gene: TRBV7-2; j_gene: TRBJ2-1; abundance: .; len: 13; CDR3aa: CASSLGAGVEQFF; CDR3nt: TGTGCCAGCAGCTTAGGAGCAGGGGTTGAGCAGTTCTTC
d_gene: TRBD1; v_gene: TRBV6-1; j_gene: TRBJ2-5; abundance: .; len: 15; CDR3aa: CASSSRTGARETQYF; CDR3nt: TGTGCCAGCAGTTCCAGGACAGGGGCTAGGGAGACCCAGTACTTC
d_gene: TRBD1; v_gene: TRBV29-1; j_gene: TRBJ2-7; abundance: .; len: 14; CDR3aa: CSVKGQASSYEQYF; CDR3nt: TGCAGCGTTAAAGGACAGGCGAGCTCCTACGAGCAGTACTTC
d_gene: TRBD1; v_gene: TRBV11-2; j_gene: TRBJ1-4; abundance: once; len: 16; CDR3aa: CASSQPGQGPSEKLFF; CDR3nt: TGTGCCAGCAGCCAGCCGGGACAGGGGCCTAGTGAAAAACTGTTTTTT
d_gene: TRBD1; v_gene: TRBV6-1; j_gene: TRBJ1-2; abundance: .; len: 14; CDR3aa: CASSSRDSYYGYTF; CDR3nt: TGTGCCAGCAGTAGCCGGGACAGCTACTATGGCTACACCTTC
d_gene: .; v_gene: TRBV12-5; j_gene: TRBJ2-5; abundance: .; len: 16; CDR3aa: CASGLVTGRGEETQYF; CDR3nt: TGTGCTAGTGGTTTGGTAACGGGCAGGGGTGAAGAGACCCAGTACTTC
d_gene: .; v_gene: TRBV10-3; j_gene: TRBJ2-1; abundance: .; len: 17; CDR3aa: CAISEWDSRRIAIGQFF; CDR3nt: TGTGCCATCAGTGAGTGGGACTCCCGCAGAATAGCAATCGGGCAGTTCTTC
d_gene: TRBD2; v_gene: TRBV7-6; j_gene: TRBJ2-1; abundance: .; len: 18; CDR3aa: CASSLRNRLAGGLDEQFF; CDR3nt: TGTGCCAGCAGCTTAAGGAATCGCCTAGCGGGGGGTCTAGATGAGCAGTTCTTC
d_gene: TRBD1; v_gene: TRBV2; j_gene: TRBJ2-5; abundance: .; len: 14; CDR3aa: CASTRTGGLETQYF; CDR3nt: TGTGCCAGCACCCGGACAGGGGGCCTGGAGACCCAGTACTTC
d_gene: .; v_gene: TRBV30; j_gene: TRBJ2-2; abundance: .; len: 13; CDR3aa: CARSDGGNGELFF; CDR3nt: TGTGCCCGGAGTGACGGAGGGAACGGGGAGCTGTTTTTT
d_gene: .; v_gene: TRBV19; j_gene: TRBJ1-6; abundance: .; len: 14; CDR3aa: CASSTPRGTSPLHF; CDR3nt: TGTGCCAGTAGTACCCCGCGGGGGACTTCACCCCTCCACTTT
d_gene: TRBD2; v_gene: TRBV7-9; j_gene: TRBJ2-7; abundance: once; len: 14; CDR3aa: CASSLYQRDYEQYF; CDR3nt: TGTGCCAGCAGCTTATACCAGCGGGACTACGAGCAGTACTTC
d_gene: TRBD1; v_gene: TRBV11-3; j_gene: TRBJ2-1; abundance: .; len: 15; CDR3aa: CASSLGQGTYNEQFF; CDR3nt: TGTGCCAGCAGTCTTGGACAGGGGACCTACAATGAGCAGTTCTTC
d_gene: .; v_gene: TRBV27; j_gene: TRBJ1-2; abundance: .; len: 16; CDR3aa: CASTPSAADYGYGYTF; CDR3nt: TGTGCCAGCACCCCCAGCGCAGCCGATTACGGCTATGGCTACACCTTC
d_gene: .; v_gene: TRBV19; j_gene: TRBJ2-1; abundance: .; len: 16; CDR3aa: CASRTPLGGGGNEQFF; CDR3nt: TGTGCCAGTAGGACCCCTCTTGGGGGAGGTGGCAATGAGCAGTTCTTC
d_gene: .; v_gene: TRBV19; j_gene: TRBJ1-5; abundance: .; len: 15; CDR3aa: CASSTIPGSNQPQHF; CDR3nt: TGTGCCAGTAGTACCATCCCAGGTAGCAATCAGCCCCAGCATTTT
d_gene: TRBD1; v_gene: TRBV27; j_gene: TRBJ2-5; abundance: .; len: 14; CDR3aa: CASSLSDRGGTQYF; CDR3nt: TGTGCCAGCAGTTTAAGTGACAGGGGAGGGACCCAGTACTTC
d_gene: TRBD1; v_gene: TRBV10-3; j_gene: TRBJ1-2; abundance: .; len: 14; CDR3aa: CAINPTGGDGGYTF; CDR3nt: TGTGCCATCAATCCGACAGGGGGCGACGGTGGCTACACCTTC
d_gene: .; v_gene: TRBV5-1; j_gene: TRBJ1-1; abundance: .; len: 13; CDR3aa: CASSFPPGTEAFF; CDR3nt: TGCGCCAGCAGCTTTCCCCCGGGGACTGAAGCTTTCTTT
d_gene: .; v_gene: TRBV2; j_gene: TRBJ1-2; abundance: .; len: 15; CDR3aa: CASSVPGSLNYGYTF; CDR3nt: TGTGCCAGCAGTGTTCCAGGGTCCCTTAACTATGGCTACACCTTC
d_gene: .; v_gene: TRBV11-3; j_gene: TRBJ2-7; abundance: once; len: 15; CDR3aa: CASSPYNAIPYEQYF; CDR3nt: TGTGCCAGCAGCCCCTATAATGCGATCCCCTACGAGCAGTACTTC
d_gene: .; v_gene: TRBV7-9; j_gene: TRBJ2-1; abundance: once; len: 12; CDR3aa: CASSGHYNEQFF; CDR3nt: TGTGCCAGCAGCGGACACTACAATGAGCAGTTCTTC
d_gene: .; v_gene: TRBV30; j_gene: TRBJ1-6; abundance: .; len: 13; CDR3aa: CAWGSSYNSPLHF; CDR3nt: TGTGCCTGGGGGAGCTCCTATAATTCACCCCTCCACTTT
d_gene: .; v_gene: TRBV6-6; j_gene: TRBJ1-2; abundance: .; len: 16; CDR3aa: CASSYATAPGDYGYTF; CDR3nt: TGTGCCAGCAGTTACGCGACAGCTCCTGGGGACTATGGCTACACCTTC
d_gene: .; v_gene: TRBV19; j_gene: TRBJ1-3; abundance: .; len: 12; CDR3aa: CASSHPRNTIYF; CDR3nt: TGTGCCTCGTCCCACCCACGGAACACCATATATTTT
d_gene: TRBD1; v_gene: TRBV29-1; j_gene: TRBJ2-3; abundance: .; len: 14; CDR3aa: CSVGTGTSTDTQYF; CDR3nt: TGCAGCGTTGGGACAGGGACTAGCACAGATACGCAGTATTTT
d_gene: .; v_gene: TRBV9; j_gene: TRBJ1-1; abundance: .; len: 15; CDR3aa: CASSVGSRESTEAFF; CDR3nt: TGTGCCAGCAGCGTAGGTAGTAGGGAGAGCACTGAAGCTTTCTTT